This TCR beta chain was identified in a study of long-term antiretroviral therapy in people with HIV. Germline V lookup: CDR1 SNHLY, CDR2 FYNNEI. The CDR3 is made up of 10 amino acids. Trimming removed 8 bases from V and 6 bases from J, with 5 bases in between. Details on this clone: No antigen is known for it.

It was version v3.0 of the immunoSEQ assay that was run at survey level. Sequenced by immunoSEQ multiplex PCR; TCRdb stores in-frame clones only, minus some. Of about 10,000 clones in the sample, roughly four fifths were seen once. Study-level findings and limits: Collection of the blood took place between 2004 and 2017. The ART regimens in use then may have been less effective than current ones.

The sample consisted of unsorted PBMCs, taken 0.7 years after starting antiretroviral therapy. This rearrangement joins TRBV2 to TRBJ1-5; no clear D gene. This receptor was taken from a man in his forties or fifties with HIV. CDR3 sequence reads: CASGVQPQHF. CDR3 in DNA: TGTGCCAGCGGAGTTCAGCCCCAGCATTTT.